The clone carrying this TCR beta chain was counted between two and nine times. The data were obtained in a study of blood T cells in healthy people across ages. Total RNA was isolated from each sample in quantities of at least 6 micrograms. A second PCR of roughly 7 to 11 cycles used a sample-barcoded 5' primer and a J-beta primer mix. The template-switch adaptor was a 5' adaptor with 12 random nucleotides. It tagged each cDNA molecule. TCRdb re-derived calls from the 5' RACE reads in MiXCR, one entry per CDR3 protein. This repertoire shows about 770,000 distinct CDR3 sequences, approximately 44% found once; its top ten account for around 21%. The CDR3 is 13 residues long. V was clipped by 4 bases and J by 1 base, with 7 bases between them. Germline CDR1 reads MGHRA; CDR2 reads YSYEKL.

The receptor was isolated from a man aged 55 to 70 in good health. This sequence joins TRBV4-1 and TRBJ2-5; no reliable D call. The sample consisted of blood. The CDR3 reads CASSPSFQETQYF. For the CDR3, the DNA is TGCGCCAGCAGCCCCTCCTTCCAAGAGACCCAGTACTTC.